The subject of this entry is one T cell receptor beta chain. Its antigen is unidentified. Every one of the donors was a Caucasian adult that lived in Nashville, Tennessee. Division of CD4+ cells produced a CD45RA+ naive subset and a CD45RA-negative memory subset. The data were produced by immunoSEQ multiplex PCR, yet TCRdb's version contains in-frame clones alone and is incomplete. The repertoire holds roughly 1,500,000 clones, with 98% as singletons. The data were taken from a study of shared clonotypes between healthy human individuals. Study context: The plates for each donor numbered three CD4 naive, three CD4 memory, two CD8 naive and one CD8 memory. Findings of the study overall: The study's rarefaction showed incomplete sorted-subset sequencing despite large depth.

With V trimmed by 0 bases and J by 2 bases, 6 bases remained unmatched. CDR1 is SGHNT and CDR2 is YYREEE in the germline V gene (reference sequence). CDR3 length: 16 amino acids. This chain connects TRBV5-4 to TRBJ2-3; TRBD2 aligns across 7 bases. Material for sequencing was naive CD4+ T cells sorted from blood. Subset described: CD45RA+ positively selected. This receptor was taken from a man aged 30 to 39 in good health. CDR3 protein: CASSLAGGGPTDTQYF. The CDR3 DNA reads as TGTGCCAGCAGCTTGGCCGGGGGAGGGCCCACAGATACGCAGTATTTT.